These 24 T cell receptor beta chains came from one sample sequenced in a study of T cells after yellow fever vaccination. TCRdb reanalysed the 5' RACE reads using MiXCR and keeps one entry per CDR3 protein. Of some 250,000 distinct CDR3 sequences listed, about 3.5% are singletons. The specimen comprised PBMCs, sampled 15 days after the yellow fever booster vaccination. These receptors came from a man aged 18 to 29 who received the YFV17D yellow fever vaccine.

The table lists this clonotype with many counts. The chain joins TRBV7-6 to TRBJ1-3; possibly TRBD1 for D (6 bases). The germline V gene encodes CDR1 SGHVS and CDR2 FNYEAQ. CDR3 length: 14 amino acids. The ends were cut back, 5 bases at V and 4 bases at J, with 12 bases in the middle. CDR3 amino acids: CASSLTGNGNTIYF. The CDR3 nucleotides are TGTGCCAGCAGCCTTACAGGGAACGGAAACACCATATATTTT.

This clonotype was recorded at least ten times. The gene calls are TRBV4-3 and TRBJ1-6; unclear D gene. V lost 7 bases to trimming and J lost 0 bases, with 13 bases between them. This CDR3 has 16 residues. Germline-derived CDR1 and CDR2 are LGHNA and YSLEER. The CDR3 reads CASKPAGASYNSPLHF. The CDR3 bases are TGCGCCAGCAAACCTGCGGGAGCCTCCTATAATTCACCCCTCCACTTT.

The sample holds many counts of this clonotype. CDR3 DNA: TGTGCCAGCAGTTCAGATCAGCCCCAGCATTTT. Its translation is CASSSDQPQHF. The chain joins TRBV28 to TRBJ1-5; D is unresolved. Germline CDR1 is MDHEN and CDR2 is SYDVKM. The CDR3 covers 11 residues. The V gene lost 4 bases and the J gene lost 5 bases, with 3 bases spanning the gap.

At least ten counts were recorded for this clonotype. An end of the junction differs from the germline gene, which may be a read error. The V and J genes are TRBV10-3 and TRBJ2-2, with D tentatively TRBD2 (5 bases). The germline gives CDR1 ENHRY, CDR2 SYGVKD. This CDR3 is built from 15 residues. The CDR3 spells CAISGASPPGWELFF. CDR3 nucleotides: TGTGCCATAAGTGGCGCTAGCCCCCCAGGTTGGGAGCTGTTTTTT.

This clonotype was seen many times. The rearrangement uses TRBV18 and TRBJ1-5; possibly TRBD1 for D (5 bases). The V gene's germline CDR1 is KGHSH and CDR2 LQKENI. The CDR3 sequence is 16 residues long. The germline V and J ends were trimmed by 4 bases and 5 bases, with 18 bases remaining between them. CDR3 in DNA: TGTGCCAGCTCACTCGGCACTCGGGGGTTTGATCAGCCCCAGCATTTT. This gives the protein CASSLGTRGFDQPQHF.

This clonotype occurred many times. The genes are TRBV5-5 and TRBJ1-1, with a possible D match to TRBD1 (6 bases). The germline gives CDR1 SGHKS, CDR2 YYEKEE (reference sequence). The CDR3 loop spans 16 amino acids. The V end lost 0 bases, the J end lost 4 bases, and 16 bases lay between the germline ends. CDR3 bases: TGTGCCAGCAGCTTGGCCCCAGGGGTGGGCGGCACTGAAGCTTTCTTT. Translating gives CASSLAPGVGGTEAFF. Together with reference TRBV5-5 and TRBJ1-1, the CDR3 gives the full variable domain: DAGVTQSPTHLIKTRGQQVTLRCSPISGHKSVSWYQQVLGQGPQFIFQYYEKEERGRGNFPDRFSARQFPNYSSELNVNALLLGDSALYLCASSLAPGVGGTEAFFGQGTRLTVV.

Many counts were recorded for this clonotype. V usage is TRBV5-1 and J usage is TRBJ2-5, with a possible D match to TRBD2 (6 bases). Germline V gene lookup returns CDR1 SGHRS and CDR2 YFSETQ. V shed 0 bases and J shed 7 bases, with 16 bases lying between them. CDR3 length: 15 amino acids. The DNA for the CDR3 is TGCGCCAGCAGCTTGGACGGGAGCTTAGATGGGACCCAGTACTTC. Protein: CASSLDGSLDGTQYF. Full variable domain (remainder filled in from reference TRBV5-1 and TRBJ2-5): KAGVTQTPRYLIKTRGQQVTLSCSPISGHRSVSWYQQTPGQGLQFLFEYFSETQRNKGNFPGRFSGRQFSNSRSEMNVSTLELGDSALYLCASSLDGSLDGTQYFGPGTRLLVL.

This clonotype was detected many times. V is TRBV25-1 and J is TRBJ2-5, with D perhaps given as TRBD1 or TRBD2 (5 bases each). V lost 0 bases to trimming and J lost 1 base, with 9 bases between them. Germline V CDR1 and CDR2: MGHDK, SYGVNS. The CDR3 totals 15 residues. CDR3 in amino acids: CASSEYEGPQETQYF. The CDR3 coding sequence is TGTGCCAGCAGTGAATATGAGGGACCCCAAGAGACCCAGTACTTC.

This clonotype was detected many times. This chain joins TRBV11-3 and TRBJ2-2, with D hard to call. CDR3 length: 13 amino acids. Germline CDR1 is SGHNT and CDR2 is YENEEA. The ends were cut back, 4 bases at V and 5 bases at J, with 8 bases in the middle. This CDR3 is CASSSSLTGELFF. The DNA of the CDR3 is TGTGCCAGCAGCTCCTCCCTAACCGGGGAGCTGTTTTTT.

The sample holds many counts of this clonotype. The chain combines TRBV18 with TRBJ2-1; D is perhaps TRBD2 (5 bases). This CDR3 has 15 amino acids. V gave up 1 base and J gave up 3 bases, with 10 bases separating them. Germline CDR1 reads KGHSH; CDR2 reads LQKENI. DNA of the CDR3: TGTGCCAGCTCACCACAGAGGGTTCTCTACAATGAGCAGTTCTTC. It specifies CASSPQRVLYNEQFF.

This clonotype was detected ten times or more. The chain joins TRBV10-3 to TRBJ2-5; no definite D call. This CDR3 spans 14 amino acids. The V and J ends lost 4 bases and 0 bases respectively, with 9 bases between them. Germline V CDR1 and CDR2: ENHRY, SYGVKD. CDR3 sequence (DNA): TGTGCCATCAGTGTCCGGCAAGACCAAGAGACCCAGTACTTC. It encodes CAISVRQDQETQYF.

This clonotype was counted ten times or more. The chain employs TRBV29-1 and TRBJ2-7; D is unclear. Per the germline V gene, CDR1 is SQVTM and CDR2 is ANQGSEA. This CDR3 region has 12 residues. Between the trimmed V and J ends, which lost 0 bases and 3 bases, there was a span of 6 bases. CDR3 bases: TGCAGCGTTGAAGACAAAGGCTACGAGCAGTACTTC. It specifies CSVEDKGYEQYF.

This clonotype was picked up many times. The rearrangement uses TRBV10-2 and TRBJ2-1; the D gene is possibly TRBD1 (5 bases). V shed 6 bases and J shed 1 base, with 10 bases lying between them. This CDR3 comprises 14 residues. CDR1 and CDR2 (germline): WSHSY, SAAADI. The CDR3 protein is CASRDSWSYNEQFF. CDR3 nucleotide sequence: TGCGCCAGCAGAGACAGTTGGTCCTACAATGAGCAGTTCTTC.

This clonotype has ten or more counts. The V gene is TRBV4-1, the J gene TRBJ2-1; 14 bases agree with TRBD2. V gave up 0 bases and J gave up 2 bases; unmatched junction bases: 9. CDR3 length: 20 residues. Germline CDR1 is MGHRA and CDR2 is YSYEKL. CDR3 residues: CASSQDPGLAGGLAYNEQFF. In nucleotides, the CDR3 is TGCGCCAGCAGCCAAGATCCCGGACTAGCGGGGGGCCTAGCCTACAATGAGCAGTTCTTC.

The chain employs TRBV7-2 and TRBJ1-6; maybe TRBD1 (6 bases). Germline CDR1 is SGHTA and CDR2 is FQGNSA. V lost 5 bases and J 9 bases, leaving 23 bases between the germline ends. This CDR3 region has 17 residues. Here the CDR3 DNA reads TGTGCCAGCAGCCCACTAATTCGACAGCAGGGGACTTCACCCCTCCACTTT. Amino acid sequence: CASSPLIRQQGTSPLHF. Complete variable domain (other parts from reference TRBV7-2 and TRBJ1-6): GAGVSQSPSNKVTEKGKDVELRCDPISGHTALYWYRQSLGQGLEFLIYFQGNSAPDKSGLPSDRFSAERTGGSVSTLTIQRTQQEDSAVYLCASSPLIRQQGTSPLHFGNGTRLTVT.

This clonotype occurred a few times. V gene TRBV12-3 or TRBV12-4 combines with J gene TRBJ1-3; D is ambiguous. This CDR3 has 14 amino acids. Between the trimmed V and J ends, which lost 3 bases and 3 bases, there was a span of 9 bases. DNA of the CDR3: TGTGCCAGCAGTTTTTGGGGTCTTGGAAACACCATATATTTT. Its translation is CASSFWGLGNTIYF.

This clonotype was seen a handful of times. The chain joins TRBV6-2 or TRBV6-3 to TRBJ2-7; TRBD1 matches 10 bases. Germline V gene lookup returns CDR1 MNHEY and CDR2 SVGEGT. The ends lost 7 bases at V and 3 bases at J; junction bases unmatched: 18. This CDR3 is built from 18 residues. For the CDR3, the DNA is TGTGCCAGCACCTCGTATCGTTTCTCGGGACAGGGGATCTACGAGCAGTACGTC. Translation gives CASTSYRFSGQGIYEQYV.

The V gene is TRBV2, the J gene TRBJ1-1; D possibly corresponds to TRBD1 (6 bases). Trimming took off 9 bases at V and 6 bases at J, with 20 bases between the two ends. The CDR3 is made up of 14 amino acids. Germline CDR1 is SNHLY and CDR2 is FYNNEI. The CDR3 region is CARGGTGPRAEAFF. The CDR3 coding sequence is TGTGCCAGGGGGGGAACAGGGCCTAGGGCTGAAGCTTTCTTT.

This clonotype was seen many times. The rearrangement joins TRBV4-1 to TRBJ2-3, with 9 bases aligning to TRBD1. This CDR3 is built from 16 residues. After removal of 1 base from V and 4 bases from J, the junction contained 6 bases not matched to a gene. CDR1 is MGHRA and CDR2 is YSYEKL in the germline V gene. The CDR3 loop is CASSQAPGQGADTQYF. The CDR3 coding sequence is TGCGCCAGCAGCCAAGCACCGGGACAGGGTGCAGATACGCAGTATTTT.

Ten or more counts support this clonotype. The chain has TRBV5-8 and TRBJ1-3, with D tentatively TRBD1 (6 bases). The CDR3 runs to 14 residues. The V gene lost 7 bases and the J gene lost 2 bases, with 13 bases spanning the gap. Germline values: CDR1 SGHTS, CDR2 YDEGEE. The CDR3 is CASATGQPGNTIYF. Written as DNA, the CDR3 is TGTGCCAGCGCCACAGGGCAGCCTGGAAACACCATATATTTT.

This clonotype was recorded many times. This chain uses TRBV4-3 with TRBJ2-3; D unclear. V lost 0 bases and J lost 6, with 7 bases in between. The germline V gene has CDR1 LGHNA and CDR2 YSLEER. This CDR3 is built from 13 residues. The CDR3 nucleotides read TGCGCCAGCAGCCAAGATTTCGGGGATACGCAGTATTTT. Its translation is CASSQDFGDTQYF.

This clonotype occurred many times. The chain is built from TRBV6-4 and TRBJ1-1, with a tentative D call TRBD1 (6 bases). The V end was cut by 4 bases, the J end by 8 bases, with 14 bases between. The germline V gene encodes CDR1 MRHNA and CDR2 SNTAGT. This CDR3 is built from 13 residues. Here the CDR3 DNA reads TGTGCCAGCAGTGGCTACAGGGAAGACGAAGCTTTCTTT. Translating it yields CASSGYREDEAFF.

This clonotype appeared many times. V and J are TRBV3-1 and TRBJ2-7; possibly TRBD2 for D (7 bases). Germline CDR1 reads LGHDT; CDR2 reads YNNKEL (reference sequence). CDR3 size: 15 residues. Trimming left V 3 bases short and J 2 bases short, with 14 bases between. CDR3 nucleotides: TGTGCCAGCAGCCAGGGGGGGCAGGGTCCCTACGAGCAGTACGTC. Amino acids: CASSQGGQGPYEQYV.

The rearrangement links TRBV7-8 to TRBJ2-5; 10 positions match TRBD1. With 0 bases clipped from V and 1 base from J, the junction kept 8 bases outside the gene matches. Germline values: CDR1 SGHVS, CDR2 FQNEAQ. The CDR3 loop spans 18 amino acids. The CDR3 nucleotides read TGTGCCAGCAGCTTAGCCCCGGACAGGGGGGTCCTCCAAGAGACCCAGTACTTC. It translates to CASSLAPDRGVLQETQYF.